Below, 8 T cell receptor beta chains from the same sample are listed, as sequenced in a study of control samples from healthy donors and cancer patients (dated by TCRdb to about 2020). The library came from the immunoSEQ multiplex PCR assay. TCRdb holds this immuneACCESS table with in-frame rearrangements only. Some clones are missing; in checked studies, unresolved V genes explain under half, and the rest has no known cause. Here the sample has some 140,000 clones; more than 90% occur a single time. The ten most abundant clones make up around 10% of the sample. Sequencing used blood. These receptor sequences come from a man in his thirties or forties in good health.

J is TRBJ2-1 and V is TRBV12-1. TRBV12-1 is marked as a pseudogene. The CDR3 sequence is 16 residues long. DNA for the CDR3: TGTGCCAGCAGCTTTGGGTTACGGCGAGACTACAATGAGCAGTTCTTC. It is translated as CASSFGLRRDYNEQFF.

This chain links TRBV7-8 with TRBJ1-1; 9 bases match TRBD1. There are 16 residues in the CDR3. Germline values: CDR1 SGHVS, CDR2 FQNEAQ. The V segment lost 5 bases and the J segment 3 bases; nucleotides outside the gene matches: 10. The CDR3 region is CASSRGQGGVYTEAFF. Written as DNA, the CDR3 is TGTGCCAGCAGCCGGGGACAGGGAGGCGTATACACTGAAGCTTTCTTT. The whole variable domain, remainder taken from reference TRBV7-8 and TRBJ1-1, is GAGVSQSPRYKVAKRGQDVALRCDPISGHVSLFWYQQALGQGPEFLTYFQNEAQLDKSGLPSDRFFAERPEGSVSTLKIQRTQQEDSAVYLCASSRGQGGVYTEAFFGQGTRLTVV.

The chain is built from TRBV6-4 and TRBJ2-2; 7 nucleotides match TRBD1. V was pared by 5 bases and J by 1 base, with 4 bases of the junction left unmatched. Germline V lookup: CDR1 MRHNA, CDR2 SNTAGT. This CDR3 region has 15 residues. The CDR3 DNA is TGTGCCAGCAGTACCTCAGGGGGGAACACCGGGGAGCTGTTTTTT. It encodes CASSTSGGNTGELFF.

This clone was seen a single time. This sequence joins TRBV14 and TRBJ2-1; weak D call: TRBD2 (6 bases). Trimming left V 2 bases short and J 8 bases short, with 19 bases between. CDR1 SGHDN and CDR2 FVKESK come from the germline V gene. This CDR3 comprises 16 residues. CDR3 sequence reads: CASSQYPPGGRYEQFF. The CDR3 DNA reads TGTGCCAGCAGCCAATACCCCCCCGGAGGGCGGTATGAGCAGTTCTTC.

This clone was observed a handful of times. V and J are TRBV6-5 and TRBJ1-3; D remains ambiguous. CDR3 length: 15 residues. V lost 7 bases and J lost 0, with 13 bases in between. From germline, CDR1 is MNHEY and CDR2 SVGAGI. The CDR3 region has the DNA TGTGCCAGCAAATCGGACGGATACTCTGGAAACACCATATATTTT. Its protein is CASKSDGYSGNTIYF.

The rearrangement links TRBV6-5 to TRBJ2-2, with 7 bases identical to TRBD2. The CDR3 spans 16 residues. The V segment lost 3 bases and the J segment 3 bases; nucleotides outside the gene matches: 7. Germline CDR1 reads MNHEY; CDR2 reads SVGAGI. Written as DNA, the CDR3 is TGTGCCAGCAGTTATTATGCGGGAGTGGACACCGGGGAGCTGTTTTTT. Translated: CASSYYAGVDTGELFF.

The chain carries TRBV29-1 and TRBJ2-1; 9 bases line up with TRBD2. V lost 5 bases, J lost 9 bases, and 17 bases stayed unmatched. This CDR3 spans 16 amino acids. CDR1 SQVTM and CDR2 ANQGSEA come from the germline V gene. The CDR3 is CSVPTARTSAETEQFF. The DNA for the CDR3 is TGCAGCGTTCCCACGGCTCGGACTAGCGCGGAAACTGAGCAGTTCTTC.

The genes are TRBV25-1 and TRBJ1-2, with D uncertain. V dropped 2 bases and J dropped 5 bases, with 9 bases sitting between them. The CDR3 loop spans 13 amino acids. Germline-derived CDR1 and CDR2 are MGHDK and SYGVNS. CDR3 bases: TGTGCCAGCAGTGAACCTCACCAATATGGCTACACCTTC. Translated, it gives CASSEPHQYGYTF.